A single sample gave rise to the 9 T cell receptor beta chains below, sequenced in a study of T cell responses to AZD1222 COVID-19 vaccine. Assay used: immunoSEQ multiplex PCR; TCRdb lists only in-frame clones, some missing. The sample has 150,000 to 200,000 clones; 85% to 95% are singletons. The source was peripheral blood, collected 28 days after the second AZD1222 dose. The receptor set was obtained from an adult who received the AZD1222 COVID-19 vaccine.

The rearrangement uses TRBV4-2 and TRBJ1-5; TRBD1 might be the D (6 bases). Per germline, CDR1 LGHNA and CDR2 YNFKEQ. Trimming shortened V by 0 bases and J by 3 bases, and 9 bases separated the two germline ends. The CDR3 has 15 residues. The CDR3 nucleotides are TGTGCCAGCAGCCAAGATTCAGGGGACAATCAGCCCCAGCATTTT. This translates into CASSQDSGDNQPQHF.

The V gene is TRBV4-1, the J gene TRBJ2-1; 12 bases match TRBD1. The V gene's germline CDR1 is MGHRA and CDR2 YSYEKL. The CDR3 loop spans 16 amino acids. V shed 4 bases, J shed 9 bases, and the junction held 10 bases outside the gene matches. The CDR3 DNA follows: TGCGCCAGCAGCCCGGAACCGGGACAGGGGGCAGGTGAGCAGTTCTTC. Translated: CASSPEPGQGAGEQFF.

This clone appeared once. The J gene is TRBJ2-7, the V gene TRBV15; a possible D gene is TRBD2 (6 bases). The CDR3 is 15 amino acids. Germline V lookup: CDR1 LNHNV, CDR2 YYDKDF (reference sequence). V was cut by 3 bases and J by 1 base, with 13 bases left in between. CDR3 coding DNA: TGTGCCACCAGCAGGACCCGGGACTTGTCCTACGAGCAGTACTTC. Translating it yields CATSRTRDLSYEQYF. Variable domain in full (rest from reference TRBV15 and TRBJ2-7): DAMVIQNPRYQVTQFGKPVTLSCSQTLNHNVMYWYQQKSSQAPKLLFHYYDKDFNNEADTPDNFQSRRPNTSFCFLDIRSPGLGDTAMYLCATSRTRDLSYEQYFGPGTRLTVT.

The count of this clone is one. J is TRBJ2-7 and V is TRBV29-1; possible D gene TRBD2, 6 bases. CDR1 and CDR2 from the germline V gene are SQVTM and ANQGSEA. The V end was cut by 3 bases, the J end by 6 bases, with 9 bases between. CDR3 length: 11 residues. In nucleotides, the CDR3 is TGCAGCGTTGATTGGGGAGGCGAGCAGTACTTC. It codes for CSVDWGGEQYF.

CDR3 region: CAWSVTPGGGYTF. CDR3 nucleotide sequence: TGTGCCTGGAGTGTGACCCCCGGCGGGGGCTACACCTTC. This chain links TRBV30 with TRBJ1-2; D is undetermined. Germline V lookup: CDR1 GTSNPN, CDR2 SVGIG (reference sequence). V was cut by 0 bases and J by 8 bases, with 13 bases left in between. The CDR3 extends over 13 amino acids.

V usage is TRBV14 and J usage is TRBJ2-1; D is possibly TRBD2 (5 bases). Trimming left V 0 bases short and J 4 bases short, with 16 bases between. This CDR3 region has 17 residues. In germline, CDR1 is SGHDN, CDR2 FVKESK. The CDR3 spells CASSQEMRTRRYNEQFF. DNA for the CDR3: TGTGCCAGCAGCCAAGAGATGAGAACTAGACGATACAATGAGCAGTTCTTC.

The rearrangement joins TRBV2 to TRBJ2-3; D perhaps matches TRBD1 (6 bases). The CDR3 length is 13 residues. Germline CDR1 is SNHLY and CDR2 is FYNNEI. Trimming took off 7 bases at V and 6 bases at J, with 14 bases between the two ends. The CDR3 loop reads CASNPTGWDTQYF. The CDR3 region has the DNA TGTGCCAGCAATCCTACAGGGTGGGATACGCAGTATTTT.

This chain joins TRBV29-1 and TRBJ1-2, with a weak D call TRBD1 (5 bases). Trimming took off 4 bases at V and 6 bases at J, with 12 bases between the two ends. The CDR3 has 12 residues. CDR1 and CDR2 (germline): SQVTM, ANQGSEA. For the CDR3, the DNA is TGCAGCGTTGTGGGCAGGGATAATGGCTACACCTTC. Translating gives CSVVGRDNGYTF.

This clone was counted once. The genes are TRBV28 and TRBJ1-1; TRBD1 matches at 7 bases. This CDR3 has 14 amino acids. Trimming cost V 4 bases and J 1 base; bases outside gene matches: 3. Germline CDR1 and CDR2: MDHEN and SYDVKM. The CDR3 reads CASSSWTGNTEAFF. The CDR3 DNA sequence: TGTGCCAGCAGTTCGTGGACAGGGAACACTGAAGCTTTCTTT.